This TCR beta chain comes out of a study of cytomegalovirus exposure and HLA in healthy donors. Concerning this clone: Its antigen is not known.

The CDR3 is 14 amino acids. Germline V gene data show CDR1 as MNHEY and CDR2 as SMNVEV (reference sequence). V was cut by 5 bases and J by 0 bases, with 10 bases left in between. Study-wide results and caveats: Accurate predictions that matched the HLA-A and HLA-B alleles of most subjects were reportedly made from TCR beta sequences. Three CMV-associated chains proved CMV antigen-specific in vitro.

Vbeta (60) and Jbeta (13) primers were used in the PCR. Study processing details: Later analysis identified tens of millions of unique TCR beta chains, approximately 11 million shared. Produced via immunoSEQ multiplex PCR; TCRdb's table is partial and in-frame only. V and J calls and clone size are copied from that table; D and trimming were computed from the DNA. In all, the sample yields 85,000 to 90,000 clones. Donors had nominal health at sampling but likely had unrecorded immune exposures. This TCR derives from a man aged 50-59 years in good health and CMV-seropositive. Material for sequencing was PBMCs. The J gene is TRBJ1-1, the V gene TRBV27; no reliable D call. This CDR3 reads CASSRAGMNTEAFF. DNA for the CDR3: TGTGCCAGCAGTCGGGCGGGGATGAACACTGAAGCTTTCTTT.